These 8 T cell receptor beta chains were all obtained from the same sample, sequenced in a study of T cells in Graves' hyperthyroidism and ophthalmopathy. Authors of the study amplified TCR beta CDR3 regions from RNA transcripts. Using the HTBI primer set, a first-round RT-PCR was run on the TCR CDR3. TCRdb reprocessed the multiplex PCR reads with MiXCR, giving one entry per CDR3 protein. This sample carries roughly 740,000 distinct CDR3 sequences, about 17% of them seen once, and the ten largest clones take around 7.7%. Material for sequencing was blood. Source of these receptors: a man younger than 35 with Graves' hyperthyroidism.

This clonotype was seen many times. The chain carries TRBV28 and TRBJ2-1, with unresolved D. The CDR3 spans 15 residues. Per germline, CDR1 MDHEN and CDR2 SYDVKM. Trimming took 3 bases from V and 3 from J, leaving 12 bases between them. The DNA for the CDR3 is TGTGCCAGCAGTTTGTCTTCCGTGGACTACAATGAGCAGTTCTTC. This sequence encodes CASSLSSVDYNEQFF.

In this sample, this clonotype turned up a few times. Because the CDR3 is missing its conserved closing phenylalanine or tryptophan, this is likely a read error. The chain has TRBV2 and TRBJ2-7; perhaps TRBD2 as D (5 bases). V dropped 6 bases and J dropped 2 bases, with 5 bases sitting between them. Per the germline V gene, CDR1 is SNHLY and CDR2 is FYNNEI. The CDR3 runs to 11 residues. CDR3 DNA sequence: TGTGCCAGCAGCGGGACCTACGAGCAGTACCTC. Residues: CASSGTYEQYL.

This clonotype showed up many times. This chain links TRBV28 with TRBJ1-2; 8 positions agree with TRBD1. The CDR3 consists of 15 residues. CDR1 and CDR2 from the germline V gene are MDHEN and SYDVKM. The V gene end was trimmed by 7 bases and the J gene end by 3 bases; junction bases not matched to a gene: 10. In nucleotides, the CDR3 is TGTGCCAGCACCCGGACAGGGAGTATTTACTATGGCTACACCTTC. Translation: CASTRTGSIYYGYTF.

The V call is TRBV6-1, the J call TRBJ2-3, with 9 bases aligning to TRBD2. The germline V gene has CDR1 MNHNS and CDR2 SASEGT. The V segment lost 5 bases and the J segment 2 bases; nucleotides outside the gene matches: 11. The length of the CDR3 is 17 residues. The CDR3 here is CASSQPGLALNTDTQYF. In DNA, the CDR3 is TGTGCCAGCAGTCAACCGGGACTAGCCTTAAACACAGATACGCAGTATTTT.

The chain uses TRBV19 and TRBJ2-1, with 14 positions matching TRBD2. Germline values: CDR1 LNHDA, CDR2 SQIVND (reference sequence). The CDR3 consists of 16 residues. V shed 5 bases and J 9 bases; nucleotides not matched to a gene: 9. The CDR3 spells CASSSYGTSGRTEQFF. The DNA of the CDR3 is TGTGCCAGTAGTTCGTATGGGACTAGCGGGAGAACTGAGCAGTTCTTC.

This clonotype was recorded many times. The CDR3 DNA reads TGTGCCAGCAGTTACCGCCCGAGGGGCTTCACAGATACGCAGTATTTT. It encodes CASSYRPRGFTDTQYF. The chain carries TRBV6-2 or TRBV6-3 and TRBJ2-3; the D gene could be TRBD1 or TRBD2 (5 bases each). V was trimmed by 2 bases and J by 2 bases, leaving 14 bases between them. Germline V gene lookup returns CDR1 MNHEY and CDR2 SVGEGT. The CDR3 is 16 amino acids.

The genes are TRBV6-1 and TRBJ2-1; 8 positions match TRBD2. Germline CDR1 and CDR2: MNHNS and SASEGT. This CDR3 is built from 15 residues. The ends lost 10 bases at V and 7 bases at J; junction bases unmatched: 15. CDR3 in amino acids: CAIRDPSGSINEQFF. The DNA for the CDR3 is TGTGCCATCAGGGATCCGAGCGGGAGTATAAATGAGCAGTTCTTC.

This clonotype was detected ten times or more. The chain is built from TRBV18 and TRBJ2-1; 12 nucleotides agree with TRBD2. V trimming: 3 bases; J trimming: 8 bases; junction bases outside the gene matches: 8. CDR1 and CDR2 from the germline V gene are KGHSH and LQKENI. This CDR3 contains 16 residues. CDR3 sequence reads: CASSPQTSGRSDEQFF. The CDR3 DNA follows: TGTGCCAGCTCACCTCAAACTAGCGGGAGGTCCGATGAGCAGTTCTTC.